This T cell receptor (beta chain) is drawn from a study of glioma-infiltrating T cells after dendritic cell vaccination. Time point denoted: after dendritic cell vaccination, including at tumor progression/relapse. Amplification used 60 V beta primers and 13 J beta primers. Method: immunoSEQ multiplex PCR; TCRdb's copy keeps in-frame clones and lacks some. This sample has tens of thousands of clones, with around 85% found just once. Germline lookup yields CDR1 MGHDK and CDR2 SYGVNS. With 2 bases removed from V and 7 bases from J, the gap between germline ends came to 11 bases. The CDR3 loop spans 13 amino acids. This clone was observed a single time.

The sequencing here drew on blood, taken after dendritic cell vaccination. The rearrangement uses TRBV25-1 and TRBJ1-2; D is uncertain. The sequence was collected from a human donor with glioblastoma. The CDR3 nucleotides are TGTGCCAGCAGTGAAGGAGGGTTTACTGGCTACACCTTC. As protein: CASSEGGFTGYTF.